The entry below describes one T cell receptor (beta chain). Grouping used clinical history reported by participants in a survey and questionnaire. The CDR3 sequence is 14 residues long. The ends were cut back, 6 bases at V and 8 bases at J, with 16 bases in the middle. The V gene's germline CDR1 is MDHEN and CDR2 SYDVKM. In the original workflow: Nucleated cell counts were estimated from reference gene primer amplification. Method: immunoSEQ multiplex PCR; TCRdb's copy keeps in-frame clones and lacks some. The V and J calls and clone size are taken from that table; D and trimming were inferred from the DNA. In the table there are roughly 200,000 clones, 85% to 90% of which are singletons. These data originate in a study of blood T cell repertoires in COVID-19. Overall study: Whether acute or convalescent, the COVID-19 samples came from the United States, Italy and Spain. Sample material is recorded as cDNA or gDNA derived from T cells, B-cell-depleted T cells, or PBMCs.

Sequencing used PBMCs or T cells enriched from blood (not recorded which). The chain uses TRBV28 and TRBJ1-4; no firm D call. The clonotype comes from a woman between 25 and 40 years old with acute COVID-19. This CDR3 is CASRLGQAREKLFF. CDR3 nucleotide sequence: TGTGCCAGCAGATTAGGGCAGGCCCGCGAAAAACTGTTTTTT.